Presented here are 4 T cell receptor beta chains from one specimen sequenced in a study of cytomegalovirus exposure and HLA in healthy donors (dated by TCRdb to between 2016 and 2019). Libraries were built with the immunoSEQ multiplex PCR assay. Entries here come from immuneACCESS through TCRdb and include only in-frame sequences with V and J called. Some clones fail to appear in such tables; in the studies checked, an unresolved V gene covers under half of the shortfall, and the cause of the remainder is unknown. This sample gives approximately 150,000 clones in total; around 85% of them show up just once. Clones ranked in the top ten supply approximately 2.3% of the sample. The sample taken for sequencing was PBMCs. Receptors originate from a man aged 25-45 years in good health and CMV-seropositive.

The chain links TRBV6-5 to TRBJ1-1, with D perhaps matching TRBD1 (5 bases). Germline loops: CDR1 MNHEY, CDR2 SVGAGI. This CDR3 contains 13 residues. The ends were cut back, 2 bases at V and 5 bases at J, with 9 bases in the middle. The CDR3: CASSYLQGTEAFF. The CDR3 DNA sequence: TGTGCCAGCAGTTACCTGCAGGGAACTGAAGCTTTCTTT.

This clone showed up just a few times. The rearrangement links TRBV7-6 to TRBJ2-1; D gene uncertain. The CDR3 totals 14 residues. CDR1 and CDR2 (germline): SGHVS, FNYEAQ. With 3 bases removed from V and 5 bases from J, the gap between germline ends came to 11 bases. The CDR3 DNA is TGTGCCAGCAGCTTGTCCCTACCCGACAATGAGCAGTTCTTC. It encodes CASSLSLPDNEQFF. The full variable domain, rest sourced from reference TRBV7-6 and TRBJ2-1, is GAGVSQSPRYKVTKRGQDVALRCDPISGHVSLYWYRQALGQGPEFLTYFNYEAQQDKSGLPNDRFSAERPEGSISTLTIQRTEQRDSAMYRCASSLSLPDNEQFFGPGTRLTVL.

The genes are TRBV15 and TRBJ1-5; possible D gene TRBD1, 5 bases. The V end was cut by 3 bases, the J end by 6 bases, with 12 bases between. CDR3 size: 14 residues. Per the germline V gene, CDR1 is LNHNV and CDR2 is YYDKDF (reference sequence). CDR3 coding DNA: TGTGCCACCAGCAGCCTCTGGGGGGGTCAGCCCCAGCATTTT. Translating it yields CATSSLWGGQPQHF.

The V and J genes are TRBV4-3 and TRBJ2-2; 7 nucleotides agree with TRBD1. Trimming removed 3 bases from V and 2 bases from J; junction bases left unmatched: 6. This CDR3 region has 16 residues. Germline V gives CDR1 LGHNA, CDR2 YSLEER. CDR3: CASSQSGTANTGELFF. CDR3 DNA: TGCGCCAGCAGCCAGTCCGGGACAGCAAACACCGGGGAGCTGTTTTTT.